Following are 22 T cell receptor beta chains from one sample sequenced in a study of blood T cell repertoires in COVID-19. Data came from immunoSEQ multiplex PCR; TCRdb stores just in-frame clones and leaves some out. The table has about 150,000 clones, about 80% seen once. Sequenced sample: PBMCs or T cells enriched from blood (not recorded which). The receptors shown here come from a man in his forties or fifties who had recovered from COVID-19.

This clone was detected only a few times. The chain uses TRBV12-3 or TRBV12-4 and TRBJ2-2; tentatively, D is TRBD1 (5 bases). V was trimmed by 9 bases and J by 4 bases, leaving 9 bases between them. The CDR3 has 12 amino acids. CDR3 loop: CASAQGTGELFF. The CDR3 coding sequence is TGTGCCAGTGCGCAGGGCACCGGGGAGCTGTTTTTT.

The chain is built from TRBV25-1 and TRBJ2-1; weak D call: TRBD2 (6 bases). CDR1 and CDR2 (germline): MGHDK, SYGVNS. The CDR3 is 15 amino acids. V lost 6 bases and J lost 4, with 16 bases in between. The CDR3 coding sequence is TGTGCCAGCAGCCCTAGGAGGGGCTCTTACAATGAGCAGTTCTTC. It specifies CASSPRRGSYNEQFF.

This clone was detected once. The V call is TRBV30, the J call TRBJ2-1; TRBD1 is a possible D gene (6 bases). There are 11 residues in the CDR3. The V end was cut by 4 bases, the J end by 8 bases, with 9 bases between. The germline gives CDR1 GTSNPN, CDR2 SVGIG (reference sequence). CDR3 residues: CAWKDRYEQFF. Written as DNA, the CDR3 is TGTGCCTGGAAAGACAGGTATGAGCAGTTCTTC.

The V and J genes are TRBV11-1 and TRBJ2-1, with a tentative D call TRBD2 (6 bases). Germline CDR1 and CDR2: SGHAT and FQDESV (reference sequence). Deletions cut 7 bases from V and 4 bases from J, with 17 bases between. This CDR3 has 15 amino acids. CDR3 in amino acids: CASTPGEPRYNEQFF. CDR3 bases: TGTGCCAGCACCCCGGGAGAGCCGAGGTACAATGAGCAGTTCTTC.

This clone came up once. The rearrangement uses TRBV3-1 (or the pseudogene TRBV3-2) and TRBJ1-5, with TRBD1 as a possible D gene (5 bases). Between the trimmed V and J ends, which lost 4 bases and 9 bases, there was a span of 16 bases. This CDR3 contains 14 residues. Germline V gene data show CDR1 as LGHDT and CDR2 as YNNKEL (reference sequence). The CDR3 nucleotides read TGTGCCAGCAGCCGCCACAGGTCGGAGTGGCCCCAGCATTTT. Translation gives CASSRHRSEWPQHF.

CDR3 residues: CASGDRGYGYTF. The CDR3 DNA is TGTGCCAGCGGGGACAGGGGATATGGCTACACCTTC. The chain recombines TRBV7-2 with TRBJ1-2, with 10 positions matching TRBD1. Germline V CDR1 and CDR2: SGHTA, FQGNSA. The CDR3 runs to 12 residues. Trimming removed 8 bases from V and 5 bases from J; junction bases left unmatched: 2.

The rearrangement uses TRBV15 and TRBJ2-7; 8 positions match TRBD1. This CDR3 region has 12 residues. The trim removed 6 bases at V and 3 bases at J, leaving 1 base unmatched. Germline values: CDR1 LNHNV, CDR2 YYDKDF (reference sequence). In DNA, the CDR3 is TGTGCCACCAGTGACAGGGGCTACGAGCAGTACTTC. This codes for CATSDRGYEQYF.

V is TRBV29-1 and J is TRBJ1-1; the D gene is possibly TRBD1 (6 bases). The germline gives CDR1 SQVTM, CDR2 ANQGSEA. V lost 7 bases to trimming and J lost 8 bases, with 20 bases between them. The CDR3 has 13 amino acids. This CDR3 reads CSATRPGHGEAFF. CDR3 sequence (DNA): TGCAGCGCAACCCGTCCGGGACACGGAGAAGCTTTCTTT.

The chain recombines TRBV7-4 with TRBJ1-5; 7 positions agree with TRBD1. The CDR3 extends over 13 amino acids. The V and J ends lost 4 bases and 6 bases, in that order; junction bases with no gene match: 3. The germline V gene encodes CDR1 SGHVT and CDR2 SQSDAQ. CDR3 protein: CASSSQGVQPQHF. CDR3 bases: TGTGCCAGCAGCTCTCAGGGGGTTCAGCCCCAGCATTTT. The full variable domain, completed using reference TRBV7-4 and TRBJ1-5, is GAGVSQSPRYKVAKRGRDVALRCDSISGHVTLYWYRQTLGQGSEVLTYSQSDAQRDKSGRPSGRFSAERPERSVSTLKIQRTEQGDSAVYLCASSSQGVQPQHFGDGTRLSIL.

DNA of the CDR3: TGCGCCAGCAGCAGATCGGACAGGGGTTTCAATGAGCAGTTCTTC. Residues: CASSRSDRGFNEQFF. The chain has TRBV5-1 and TRBJ2-1, with TRBD1 identical over 9 bases. Germline V CDR1 and CDR2: SGHRS, YFSETQ. V shed 4 bases, J shed 6 bases, and the junction held 8 bases outside the gene matches. The CDR3 spans 15 residues.

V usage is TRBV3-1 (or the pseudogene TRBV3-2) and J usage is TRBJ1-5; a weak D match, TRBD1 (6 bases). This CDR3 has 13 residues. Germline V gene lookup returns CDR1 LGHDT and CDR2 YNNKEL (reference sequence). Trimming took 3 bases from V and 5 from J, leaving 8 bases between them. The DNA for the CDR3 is TGTGCCAGCAGCCAGGGGGCGGATCAGCCCCAGCATTTT. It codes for CASSQGADQPQHF.

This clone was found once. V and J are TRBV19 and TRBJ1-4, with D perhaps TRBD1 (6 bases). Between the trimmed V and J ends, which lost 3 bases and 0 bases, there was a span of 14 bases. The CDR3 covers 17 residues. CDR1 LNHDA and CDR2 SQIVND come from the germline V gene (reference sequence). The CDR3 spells CASSMRGGQSTNEKLFF. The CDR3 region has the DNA TGTGCCAGTAGTATGAGAGGGGGACAATCAACTAATGAAAAACTGTTTTTT.

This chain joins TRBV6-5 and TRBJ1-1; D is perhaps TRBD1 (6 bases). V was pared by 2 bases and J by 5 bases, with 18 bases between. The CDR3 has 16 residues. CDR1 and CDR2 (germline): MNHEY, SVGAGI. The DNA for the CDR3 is TGTGCCAGCAGTTACGACTCCAGGGGAGGGAAGACTGAAGCTTTCTTT. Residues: CASSYDSRGGKTEAFF.

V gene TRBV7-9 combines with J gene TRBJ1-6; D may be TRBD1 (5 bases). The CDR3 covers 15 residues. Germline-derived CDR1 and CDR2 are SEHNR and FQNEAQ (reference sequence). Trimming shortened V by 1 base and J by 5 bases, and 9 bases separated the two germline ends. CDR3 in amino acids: CASSLGGTDNSPLHF. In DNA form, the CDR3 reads TGTGCCAGCAGCTTAGGCGGGACTGATAATTCACCCCTCCACTTT.

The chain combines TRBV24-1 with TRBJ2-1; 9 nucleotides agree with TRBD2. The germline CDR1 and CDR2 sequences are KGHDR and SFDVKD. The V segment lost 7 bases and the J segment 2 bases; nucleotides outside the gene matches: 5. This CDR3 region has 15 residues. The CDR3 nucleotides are TGTGCCACCAGCGATAGCGGGGGAACCTACAATGAGCAGTTCTTC. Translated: CATSDSGGTYNEQFF.

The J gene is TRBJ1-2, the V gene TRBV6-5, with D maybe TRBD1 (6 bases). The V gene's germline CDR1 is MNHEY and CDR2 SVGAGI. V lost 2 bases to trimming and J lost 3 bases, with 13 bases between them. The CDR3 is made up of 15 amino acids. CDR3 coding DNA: TGTGCCAGCAGTTACGTCCAGGGGCTCGACTATGGCTACACCTTC. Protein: CASSYVQGLDYGYTF.

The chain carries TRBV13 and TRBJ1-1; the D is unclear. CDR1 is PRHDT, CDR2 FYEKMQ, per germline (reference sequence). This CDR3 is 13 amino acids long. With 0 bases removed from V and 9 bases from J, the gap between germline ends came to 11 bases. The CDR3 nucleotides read TGTGCCAGCAGCTTAGGCCCGGGAGAAAAAGCTTTCTTT. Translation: CASSLGPGEKAFF.

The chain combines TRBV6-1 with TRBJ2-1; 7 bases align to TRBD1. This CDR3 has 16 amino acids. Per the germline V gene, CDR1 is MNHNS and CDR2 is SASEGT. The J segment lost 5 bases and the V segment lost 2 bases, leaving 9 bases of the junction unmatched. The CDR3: CASSERSRGINNEQFF. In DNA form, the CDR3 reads TGTGCCAGCAGTGAACGCTCCAGGGGGATCAACAATGAGCAGTTCTTC.

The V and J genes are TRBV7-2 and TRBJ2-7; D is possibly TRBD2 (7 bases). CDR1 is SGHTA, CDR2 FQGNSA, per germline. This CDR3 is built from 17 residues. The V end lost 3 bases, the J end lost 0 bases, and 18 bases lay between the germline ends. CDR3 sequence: CASSFSVGGTNSYEQYF. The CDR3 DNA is TGTGCCAGCAGCTTTAGTGTGGGGGGGACAAACTCCTACGAGCAGTACTTC.

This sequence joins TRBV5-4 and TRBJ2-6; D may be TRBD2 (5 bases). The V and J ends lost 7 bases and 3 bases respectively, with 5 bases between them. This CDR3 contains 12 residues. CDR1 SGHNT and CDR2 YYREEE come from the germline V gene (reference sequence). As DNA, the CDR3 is TGTGCCAGCGGAGGTGGGGCCAACGTCCTGACTTTC. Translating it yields CASGGGANVLTF.

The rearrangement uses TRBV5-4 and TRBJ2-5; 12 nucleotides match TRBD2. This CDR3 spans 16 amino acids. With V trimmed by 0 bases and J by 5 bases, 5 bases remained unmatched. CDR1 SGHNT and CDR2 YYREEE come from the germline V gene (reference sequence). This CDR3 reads CASSLAGTSGRETQYF. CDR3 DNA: TGTGCCAGCAGCTTGGCCGGGACTAGCGGGCGGGAGACCCAGTACTTC.

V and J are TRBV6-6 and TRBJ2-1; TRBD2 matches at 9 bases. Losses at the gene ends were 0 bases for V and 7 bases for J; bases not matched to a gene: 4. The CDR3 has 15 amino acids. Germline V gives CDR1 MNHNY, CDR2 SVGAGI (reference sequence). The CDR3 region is CASSYSSLAGNEQFF. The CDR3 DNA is TGTGCCAGCAGTTACTCGAGTCTAGCGGGGAATGAGCAGTTCTTC.